This TCR beta chain is drawn from a study of blood T cell repertoires in COVID-19. The wider study: COVID-19 samples, acute and convalescent, were from the United States, Italy and Spain.

This clone has just a few counts. Germline CDR1 reads SNHLY; CDR2 reads FYNNEI. The CDR3 totals 15 residues. Trimming pared 4 bases from V and 4 bases from J, leaving 13 bases between. TCRdb's table, derived via immunoSEQ multiplex PCR, lists solely in-frame clones and lacks some. The table records 200,000 or so clones, about nine tenths of them present only once. This chain uses TRBV2 with TRBJ1-4; D possibly corresponds to TRBD1 (5 bases). Sample: PBMCs or T cells enriched from blood (not recorded which). The origin of this receptor is a woman aged 40 to 50 with acute COVID-19. The DNA of the CDR3 is TGTGCCAGCAGTGTTCGCGGGGGGGGTAATGAAAAACTGTTTTTT. Protein sequence: CASSVRGGGNEKLFF. Full variable domain (outside the CDR3, taken from reference TRBV2 and TRBJ1-4): EPEVTQTPSHQVTQMGQEVILRCVPISNHLYFYWYRQILGQKVEFLVSFYNNEISEKSEIFDDQFSVERPDGSNFTLKIRSTKLEDSAMYFCASSVRGGGNEKLFFGSGTQLSVL.